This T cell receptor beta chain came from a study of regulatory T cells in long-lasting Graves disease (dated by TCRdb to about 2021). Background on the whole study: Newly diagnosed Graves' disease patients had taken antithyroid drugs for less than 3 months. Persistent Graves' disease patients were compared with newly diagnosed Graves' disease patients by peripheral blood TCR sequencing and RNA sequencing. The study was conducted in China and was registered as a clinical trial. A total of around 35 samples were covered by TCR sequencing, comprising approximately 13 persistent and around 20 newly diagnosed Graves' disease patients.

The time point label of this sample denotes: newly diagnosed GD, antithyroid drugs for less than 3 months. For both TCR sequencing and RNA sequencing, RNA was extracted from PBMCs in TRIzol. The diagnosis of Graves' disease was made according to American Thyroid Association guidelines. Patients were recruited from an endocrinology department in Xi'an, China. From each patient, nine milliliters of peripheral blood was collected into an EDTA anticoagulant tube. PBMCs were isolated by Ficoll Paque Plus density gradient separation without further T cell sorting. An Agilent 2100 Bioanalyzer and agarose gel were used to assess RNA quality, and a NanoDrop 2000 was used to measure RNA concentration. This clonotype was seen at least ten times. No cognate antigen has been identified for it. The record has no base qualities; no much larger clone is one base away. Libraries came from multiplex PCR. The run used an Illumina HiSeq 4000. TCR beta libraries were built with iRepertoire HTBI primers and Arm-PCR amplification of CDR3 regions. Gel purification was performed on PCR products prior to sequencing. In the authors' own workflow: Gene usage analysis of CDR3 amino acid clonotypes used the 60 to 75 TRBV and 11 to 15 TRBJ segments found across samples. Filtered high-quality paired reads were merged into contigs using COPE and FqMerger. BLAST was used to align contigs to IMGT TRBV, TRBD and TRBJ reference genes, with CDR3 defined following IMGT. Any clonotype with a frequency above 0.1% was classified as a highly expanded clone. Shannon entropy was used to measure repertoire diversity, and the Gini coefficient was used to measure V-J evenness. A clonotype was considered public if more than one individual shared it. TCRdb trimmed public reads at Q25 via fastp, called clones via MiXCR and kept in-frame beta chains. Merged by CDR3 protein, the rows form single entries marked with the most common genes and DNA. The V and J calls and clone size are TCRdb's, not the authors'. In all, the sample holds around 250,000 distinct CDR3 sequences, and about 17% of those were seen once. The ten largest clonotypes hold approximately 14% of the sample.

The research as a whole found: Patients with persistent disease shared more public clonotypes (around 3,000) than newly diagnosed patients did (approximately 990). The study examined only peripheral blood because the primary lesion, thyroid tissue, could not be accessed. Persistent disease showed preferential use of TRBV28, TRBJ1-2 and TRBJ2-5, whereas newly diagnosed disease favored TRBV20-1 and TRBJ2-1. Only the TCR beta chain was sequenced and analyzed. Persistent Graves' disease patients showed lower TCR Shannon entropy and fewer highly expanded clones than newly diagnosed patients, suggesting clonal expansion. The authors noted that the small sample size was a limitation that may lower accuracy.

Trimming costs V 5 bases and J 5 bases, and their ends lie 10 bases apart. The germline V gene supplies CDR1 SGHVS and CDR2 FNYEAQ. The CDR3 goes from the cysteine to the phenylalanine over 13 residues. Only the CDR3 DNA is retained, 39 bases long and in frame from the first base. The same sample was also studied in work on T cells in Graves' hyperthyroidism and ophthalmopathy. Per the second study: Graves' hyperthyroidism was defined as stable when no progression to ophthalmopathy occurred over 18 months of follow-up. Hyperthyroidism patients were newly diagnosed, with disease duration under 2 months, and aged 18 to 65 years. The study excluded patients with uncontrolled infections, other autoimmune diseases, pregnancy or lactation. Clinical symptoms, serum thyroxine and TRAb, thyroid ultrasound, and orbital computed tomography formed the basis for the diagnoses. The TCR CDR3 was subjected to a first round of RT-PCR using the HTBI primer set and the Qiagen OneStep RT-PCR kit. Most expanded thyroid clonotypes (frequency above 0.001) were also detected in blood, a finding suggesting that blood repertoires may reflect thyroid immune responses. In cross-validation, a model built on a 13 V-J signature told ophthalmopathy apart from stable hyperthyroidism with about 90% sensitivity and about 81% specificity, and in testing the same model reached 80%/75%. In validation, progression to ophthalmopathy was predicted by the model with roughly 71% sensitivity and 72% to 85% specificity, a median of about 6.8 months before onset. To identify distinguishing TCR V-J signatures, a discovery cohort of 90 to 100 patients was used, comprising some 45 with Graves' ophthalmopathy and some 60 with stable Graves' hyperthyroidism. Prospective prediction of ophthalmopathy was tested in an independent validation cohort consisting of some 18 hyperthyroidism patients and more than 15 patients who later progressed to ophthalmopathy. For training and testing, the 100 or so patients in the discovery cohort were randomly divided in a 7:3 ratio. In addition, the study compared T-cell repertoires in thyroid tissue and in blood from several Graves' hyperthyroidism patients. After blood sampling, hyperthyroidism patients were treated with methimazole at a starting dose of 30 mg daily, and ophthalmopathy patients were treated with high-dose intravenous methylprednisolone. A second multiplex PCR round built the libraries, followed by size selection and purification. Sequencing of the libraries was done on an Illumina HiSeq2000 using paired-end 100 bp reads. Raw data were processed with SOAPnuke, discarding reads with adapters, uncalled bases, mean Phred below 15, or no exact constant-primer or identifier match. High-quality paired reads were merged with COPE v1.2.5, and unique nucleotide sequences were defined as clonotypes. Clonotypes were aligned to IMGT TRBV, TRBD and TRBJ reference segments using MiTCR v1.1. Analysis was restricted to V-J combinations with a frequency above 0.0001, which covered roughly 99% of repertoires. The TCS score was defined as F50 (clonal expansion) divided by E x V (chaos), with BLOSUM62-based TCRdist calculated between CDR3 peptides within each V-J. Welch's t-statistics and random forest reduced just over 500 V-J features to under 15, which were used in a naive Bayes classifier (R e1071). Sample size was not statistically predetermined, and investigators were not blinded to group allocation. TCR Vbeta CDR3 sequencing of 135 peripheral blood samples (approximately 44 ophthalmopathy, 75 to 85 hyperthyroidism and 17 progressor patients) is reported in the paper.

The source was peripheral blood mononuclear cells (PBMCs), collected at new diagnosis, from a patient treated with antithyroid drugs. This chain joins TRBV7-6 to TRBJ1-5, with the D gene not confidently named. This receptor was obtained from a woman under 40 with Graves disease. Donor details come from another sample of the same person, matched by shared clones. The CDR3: CASSTSLDQPQHF. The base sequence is TGTGCCAGCAGCACAAGTCTGGATCAGCCCCAGCATTTT.